This T cell receptor beta chain was found in a study of blood T cell repertoires in COVID-19. TCRdb keeps only in-frame clones here, not all; method: immunoSEQ multiplex PCR. The data show a few hundred thousand clones, around 88% seen once. The J segment lost 13 bases and the V segment lost 2 bases, leaving 6 bases of the junction unmatched. Germline V gene lookup returns CDR1 SGHRS and CDR2 YFSETQ. CDR3 length equals 12 residues. The J gene is TRBJ2-1, the V gene TRBV5-1; 7 bases are a match to TRBD1. Sequencing was performed on peripheral blood. The source of this sequence is a man at least 80 years old with acute or convalescent COVID-19. The CDR3: CASSLLQGQQFF. CDR3 DNA: TGCGCCAGCAGCTTATTACAGGGGCAACAGTTCTTC.